Below are 29 T cell receptor beta chains sequenced from a single sample in a study of CD8+ T cells in alopecia areata. cDNA prepared by RNA extraction and subsequent reverse transcription served as the template for sequencing. Sequencing was performed with immunoSEQ multiplex PCR; in TCRdb, only in-frame clones are kept and a portion is missing. Here the sample spans 220,000 or so clones, around 62% being singletons. The sample here was CD4+ T cells sorted from blood, taken at week 0. These receptors were taken from a human donor with alopecia areata.

This clone was seen only a few times. As DNA, the CDR3 is TGCAGCGGGGGAGGCAGCTACGAGCAGTACTTC. This codes for CSGGGSYEQYF. The J gene is TRBJ2-7, the V gene TRBV29-1; tentative D call: TRBD2 (6 bases). CDR3 length: 11 residues. With 7 bases removed from V and 3 bases from J, the gap between germline ends came to 10 bases. Germline lookup yields CDR1 SQVTM and CDR2 ANQGSEA.

CDR3 sequence: CASSPGLAGGPDIQYF. The DNA for the CDR3 is TGTGCCAGCTCACCTGGACTAGCGGGGGGGCCGGACATTCAGTACTTC. The chain links TRBV18 to TRBJ2-4, with 15 bases fitting TRBD2. The CDR3 covers 16 residues. The ends lost 3 bases at V and 8 bases at J; junction bases unmatched: 5. From germline, CDR1 is KGHSH and CDR2 LQKENI.

The V and J genes are TRBV25-1 and TRBJ1-2; 9 positions agree with TRBD1. This CDR3 spans 13 amino acids. Germline-derived CDR1 and CDR2 are MGHDK and SYGVNS. V lost 3 bases, J lost 6 bases, and 2 bases stayed unmatched. CDR3 protein: CASSEGQGHGYTF. CDR3 bases: TGTGCCAGCAGTGAGGGACAGGGTCATGGCTACACCTTC.

This clone has a handful of counts. This sequence joins TRBV2 and TRBJ1-6, with no clear D. CDR3 length: 14 residues. V gave up 3 bases and J gave up 7 bases, with 10 bases separating them. Per the germline V gene, CDR1 is SNHLY and CDR2 is FYNNEI. CDR3 bases: TGTGCCAGCAGTGATGACGTGGGGAATTCACCCCTCCACTTT. This encodes CASSDDVGNSPLHF.

The rearrangement uses TRBV6-5 and TRBJ2-1, with no clear D. Germline V lookup: CDR1 MNHEY, CDR2 SVGAGI. This CDR3 is built from 12 residues. V shed 7 bases and J shed 9 bases, with 13 bases lying between them. The CDR3 protein is CASTSLLSEQFF. The CDR3 region has the DNA TGTGCCAGCACCTCGTTACTAAGTGAGCAGTTCTTC.

This clone was recorded a few times. The chain combines TRBV15 with TRBJ2-2; TRBD1 or TRBD2 may be the D gene (5 bases each). Germline V lookup: CDR1 LNHNV, CDR2 YYDKDF (reference sequence). The CDR3 is 16 amino acids. The V and J ends lost 0 bases and 4 bases respectively, with 12 bases between them. CDR3 in amino acids: CATSRDLGDLTGELFF. The DNA for the CDR3 is TGTGCCACCAGCAGAGATCTTGGGGACCTCACCGGGGAGCTGTTTTTT. The variable domain in full, with the rest retrieved from reference TRBV15 and TRBJ2-2, is DAMVIQNPRYQVTQFGKPVTLSCSQTLNHNVMYWYQQKSSQAPKLLFHYYDKDFNNEADTPDNFQSRRPNTSFCFLDIRSPGLGDTAMYLCATSRDLGDLTGELFFGEGSRLTVL.

This rearrangement joins TRBV7-3 to TRBJ2-1; D may be TRBD2 (6 bases). V lost 2 bases to trimming and J lost 4 bases, with 18 bases between them. Germline-derived CDR1 and CDR2 are SGHTA and FQGTGA. The CDR3 runs to 17 residues. In DNA, the CDR3 is TGTGCCAGCAGCTTAGCGTTGGGTAGCGGCATTTACAATGAGCAGTTCTTC. Translation: CASSLALGSGIYNEQFF. The whole variable domain, remainder taken from reference TRBV7-3 and TRBJ2-1, is GAGVSQTPSNKVTEKGKYVELRCDPISGHTALYWYRQSLGQGPEFLIYFQGTGAADDSGLPNDRFFAVRPEGSVSTLKIQRTERGDSAVYLCASSLALGSGIYNEQFFGPGTRLTVL.

This clone turned up a few times. The V call is TRBV7-9, the J call TRBJ2-3; 7 bases are a match to TRBD1. CDR3 length: 15 residues. CDR1 and CDR2 (germline): SEHNR, FQNEAQ (reference sequence). V trimming: 1 base; J trimming: 5 bases; junction bases outside the gene matches: 6. In DNA form, the CDR3 reads TGTGCCAGCAGCTTAGGTCATGGGACAGAAGATACGCAGTATTTT. It yields the protein CASSLGHGTEDTQYF.

This sequence joins TRBV25-1 and TRBJ1-2; maybe TRBD1 (5 bases). V was pared by 1 base and J by 1 base, with 7 bases between. Germline assignment: CDR1 MGHDK and CDR2 SYGVNS. The CDR3 contains 14 residues. The CDR3 reads CASSEFGGNYGYTF. The CDR3, as DNA: TGTGCCAGCAGTGAATTCGGGGGTAACTATGGCTACACCTTC.

This chain uses TRBV7-8 with TRBJ2-7, with 7 positions matching TRBD1. With V trimmed by 0 bases and J by 3 bases, 2 bases remained unmatched. The length of the CDR3 is 14 residues. The germline V gene encodes CDR1 SGHVS and CDR2 FQNEAQ. The CDR3 loop is CASSLAAGGYEQYF. The CDR3 DNA reads as TGTGCCAGCAGCTTAGCGGCAGGGGGCTACGAGCAGTACTTC.

This clone was recorded a few times. V and J are TRBV7-3 and TRBJ2-2, with 9 positions matching TRBD2. The ends lost 0 bases at V and 1 base at J; junction bases unmatched: 9. The germline V gene encodes CDR1 SGHTA and CDR2 FQGTGA. The CDR3 runs 19 residues. CDR3 in amino acids: CASSLTYAGGPRNTGELFF. The CDR3 DNA sequence: TGTGCCAGCAGCTTAACGTACGCGGGAGGGCCACGGAACACCGGGGAGCTGTTTTTT.

This clone was seen a few times. This sequence joins TRBV7-2 and TRBJ2-7; maybe TRBD1 (6 bases). Germline CDR1 SGHTA, CDR2 FQGNSA. V lost 2 bases and J lost 0, with 8 bases in between. This CDR3 has 14 residues. The CDR3 DNA reads as TGTGCCAGCAGCTTACAGGGGTACTCCTACGAGCAGTACTTC. Translating it yields CASSLQGYSYEQYF.

J is TRBJ2-6 and V is TRBV5-6; D might be TRBD1 (6 bases). Germline lookup yields CDR1 SGHDT and CDR2 YYEEEE. Trimming cost V 5 bases and J 2 bases, with 11 bases left between them. CDR3 length equals 15 residues. Here the CDR3 DNA reads TGTGCCAGCAGGGATGAGGGGGCTGGGGCCAACGTCCTGACTTTC. It is translated as CASRDEGAGANVLTF.

V and J are TRBV5-1 and TRBJ2-7; TRBD1 matches 10 bases. The germline V gene has CDR1 SGHRS and CDR2 YFSETQ. The CDR3 consists of 15 residues. Germline trimming cut 4 bases from V and 2 bases from J; bases unmatched to any gene: 6. Written as DNA, the CDR3 is TGCGCCAGCAGCGGACTCGGACAGGGGGCCTACGAGCAGTACTTC. This gives the protein CASSGLGQGAYEQYF.

This chain connects TRBV5-4 to TRBJ1-1; a possible D gene is TRBD1 (6 bases). Germline V gene data show CDR1 as SGHNT and CDR2 as YYREEE (reference sequence). This CDR3 has 16 amino acids. The V and J ends lost 0 bases and 3 bases respectively, with 15 bases between them. The CDR3 loop reads CASSLARGAVDTEAFF. The CDR3 region has the DNA TGTGCCAGCAGCTTGGCCAGGGGAGCGGTCGACACTGAAGCTTTCTTT. The complete variable domain, with remaining parts taken from reference TRBV5-4 and TRBJ1-1, reads ETGVTQSPTHLIKTRGQQVTLRCSSQSGHNTVSWYQQALGQGPQFIFQYYREEENGRGNFPPRFSGLQFPNYSSELNVNALELDDSALYLCASSLARGAVDTEAFFGQGTRLTVV.

This clone came up a few times. This chain uses TRBV18 with TRBJ1-2, with a weak D call TRBD1 (5 bases). CDR1 and CDR2 (germline): KGHSH, LQKENI. The V and J ends lost 2 bases and 0 bases respectively, with 13 bases between them. CDR3 length: 16 residues. In DNA form, the CDR3 reads TGTGCCAGCTCACCATCGTTTCGACAGCCTAACTATGGCTACACCTTC. Translating it yields CASSPSFRQPNYGYTF.

The sample holds a few counts of this clone. The rearrangement uses TRBV18 and TRBJ2-6; D gene uncertain. The V end lost 4 bases, the J end lost 0 bases, and 7 bases lay between the germline ends. Germline V gene lookup returns CDR1 KGHSH and CDR2 LQKENI. The CDR3 runs to 15 residues. CDR3 sequence (DNA): TGTGCCAGCTCACTTTTGCCCTCTGGGGCCAACGTCCTGACTTTC. This codes for CASSLLPSGANVLTF.

The rearrangement uses TRBV9 and TRBJ2-1; D perhaps matches TRBD1 (7 bases). Germline V gives CDR1 SGDLS, CDR2 YYNGEE. The CDR3 totals 12 residues. Trimming removed 4 bases at V and 10 bases at J, with 12 bases between. This CDR3 is CASSMEGAEQFF. CDR3 bases: TGTGCCAGCAGCATGGAGGGGGCAGAGCAGTTCTTC.

The V and J genes are TRBV30 and TRBJ1-2, with D possibly TRBD1 on 5 matching bases. V was clipped by 0 bases and J by 8 bases, with 16 bases between them. The CDR3 loop spans 14 amino acids. The V gene's germline CDR1 is GTSNPN and CDR2 SVGIG (reference sequence). The CDR3 sequence: CAWSVYPRQGGYTF. The DNA of the CDR3 is TGTGCCTGGAGTGTATATCCCCGCCAGGGCGGCTACACCTTC.

The genes are TRBV11-2 and TRBJ2-7, with 9 bases that match TRBD2. The germline V gene has CDR1 SGHAT and CDR2 FQNNGV. This CDR3 is built from 18 residues. The V gene end was trimmed by 5 bases and the J gene end by 6 bases; junction bases not matched to a gene: 20. The CDR3 nucleotides read TGTGCCAGCAGCCCCTATCACATCCAGCGGGGGGCGGGTGGCGAGCAGTACTTC. This encodes CASSPYHIQRGAGGEQYF. The whole variable domain, remainder taken from reference TRBV11-2 and TRBJ2-7, is EAGVAQSPRYKIIEKRQSVAFWCNPISGHATLYWYQQILGQGPKLLIQFQNNGVVDDSQLPKDRFSAERLKGVDSTLKIQPAKLEDSAVYLCASSPYHIQRGAGGEQYFGPGTRLTVT.

This rearrangement joins TRBV20-1 to TRBJ1-2; D gene unclear. Germline CDR1 reads DFQATT; CDR2 reads SNEGSKA (reference sequence). Between the trimmed V and J ends, which lost 7 bases and 5 bases, there was a span of 8 bases. The length of the CDR3 is 10 residues. CDR3 sequence (DNA): TGCAGTGTCCTGGATTATGGCTACACCTTC. Translating it yields CSVLDYGYTF.

The chain is built from TRBV5-6 and TRBJ2-5, with TRBD2 matching 9 bases. The junction had 11 bases not matched to a gene; V was cut back by 2 bases and J by 0 bases. Germline lookup yields CDR1 SGHDT and CDR2 YYEEEE. The CDR3 sequence is 18 residues long. The CDR3 loop reads CASSFIASGRSYQETQYF. CDR3 nucleotide sequence: TGTGCCAGCAGCTTTATTGCCAGCGGGAGGTCCTACCAAGAGACCCAGTACTTC.

With respect to this clone: The same CDR3 is also encoded by other DNA sequences in this sample. The chain links TRBV29-1 to TRBJ1-1, with D unclear. The CDR3 sequence is 13 residues long. Per the germline V gene, CDR1 is SQVTM and CDR2 is ANQGSEA. Deletions cut 5 bases from V and 1 base from J, with 11 bases between. DNA for the CDR3: TGCAGCGTTTCGGGGAGGGCGAACACTGAAGCTTTCTTT. This sequence encodes CSVSGRANTEAFF.

The chain's CDR3 is CSVQGGTNTGELFF. The DNA for the CDR3 is TGCAGCGTTCAGGGGGGGACGAACACCGGGGAGCTGTTTTTT. This chain joins TRBV29-1 and TRBJ2-2; either TRBD1 or TRBD2 may supply D (7 bases each). Trimming removed 5 bases at V and 0 bases at J, with 10 bases between. CDR3 length equals 14 residues. Germline CDR1 SQVTM, CDR2 ANQGSEA.

This chain joins TRBV10-3 and TRBJ2-2; D possibly corresponds to TRBD1 (6 bases). Germline assignment: CDR1 ENHRY and CDR2 SYGVKD. The CDR3 has 14 residues. Trimming shortened V by 10 bases and J by 4 bases, and 16 bases separated the two germline ends. The CDR3 sequence is CATTGTLSTGELFF. CDR3 nucleotide sequence: TGTGCCACAACCGGGACACTTAGCACCGGGGAGCTGTTTTTT.

The rearrangement links TRBV29-1 to TRBJ1-2, with 7 nucleotides matching TRBD1. The germline gives CDR1 SQVTM, CDR2 ANQGSEA. The V gene end was trimmed by 4 bases and the J gene end by 4 bases; junction bases not matched to a gene: 15. There are 16 residues in the CDR3. This CDR3 is CSVGAVTGSIAYGYTF. The CDR3, as DNA: TGCAGCGTTGGGGCAGTGACAGGGTCGATCGCCTATGGCTACACCTTC.

CDR3 DNA sequence: TGTGCCACCAGCAGGCAACAGGGGGGGAACACTGAAGCTTTCTTT. It yields the protein CATSRQQGGNTEAFF. The chain carries TRBV15 and TRBJ1-1, with 8 bases aligning to TRBD1. The V gene's germline CDR1 is LNHNV and CDR2 YYDKDF (reference sequence). The V and J ends lost 3 bases and 1 base, in that order; junction bases with no gene match: 4. The CDR3 extends over 15 amino acids. The complete variable domain, with remaining parts taken from reference TRBV15 and TRBJ1-1, reads DAMVIQNPRYQVTQFGKPVTLSCSQTLNHNVMYWYQQKSSQAPKLLFHYYDKDFNNEADTPDNFQSRRPNTSFCFLDIRSPGLGDTAMYLCATSRQQGGNTEAFFGQGTRLTVV.

In its sample, this clone was seen a few times. The chain recombines TRBV7-9 with TRBJ2-1; D unresolved. The CDR3 runs 16 residues. Trimming cost V 5 bases and J 0 bases, with 14 bases left between them. Germline V gives CDR1 SEHNR, CDR2 FQNEAQ (reference sequence). The CDR3 region is CASSQIAPGSYNEQFF. CDR3 bases: TGTGCCAGCAGCCAAATAGCTCCGGGCTCCTACAATGAGCAGTTCTTC.

The DNA for the CDR3 is TGTGCCTGGTCGATCGGGGAGACCCAGTACTTC. Translated: CAWSIGETQYF. This sequence joins TRBV30 and TRBJ2-5; no clear D. Germline V gene sequence: CDR1 GTSNPN, CDR2 SVGIG (reference sequence). V lost 5 bases and J 5 bases, leaving 9 bases between the germline ends. The CDR3 loop spans 11 amino acids.